The 8 T cell receptor beta chains in this list originate from one sample, sequenced in a study of T cells after yellow fever vaccination. TCRdb fed the 5' RACE reads into MiXCR, producing one record per CDR3 protein. The table lists some 320,000 distinct CDR3 sequences, 8.7% of them singletons. The material sequenced was PBMCs, taken on the day of the first yellow fever vaccination. These receptors were obtained from a man younger than 35 who received the YFV17D yellow fever vaccine.

This sequence joins TRBV15 and TRBJ2-3; tentatively, D is TRBD2 (7 bases). Germline-derived CDR1 and CDR2 are LNHNV and YYDKDF (reference sequence). This CDR3 has 14 residues. Trimming removed 4 bases at V and 7 bases at J, with 15 bases between. CDR3 DNA sequence: TGTGCCACCAGCAAGGGGGGGGCTTCTAATACGCAGTATTTT. Translation: CATSKGGASNTQYF.

This clonotype was observed at least ten times. The chain has TRBV7-9 and TRBJ2-7; D is unclear. The CDR3 runs to 15 residues. From germline, CDR1 is SEHNR and CDR2 FQNEAQ (reference sequence). Trimming removed 6 bases from V and 0 bases from J, with 15 bases in between. CDR3 in amino acids: CASSLNQASSYEQYF. The CDR3 DNA reads TGTGCCAGCAGTCTCAACCAGGCGAGCTCCTACGAGCAGTACTTC.

This clonotype was observed a few times. The chain combines TRBV20-1 with TRBJ2-2, with D uncertain. The CDR3 runs 11 residues. Germline-derived CDR1 and CDR2 are DFQATT and SNEGSKA (reference sequence). V was trimmed by 6 bases and J by 7 bases, leaving 9 bases between them. CDR3 protein: CSAPNGGELFF. The CDR3 region has the DNA TGCAGTGCCCCGAATGGCGGGGAGCTGTTTTTT.

This clonotype was observed a handful of times. CDR3 amino acids: CASSPTRSNEKLFF. CDR3 coding DNA: TGTGCCAGCAGCCCGACACGAAGCAACGAAAAACTGTTTTTT. This chain connects TRBV7-9 to TRBJ1-4, with D unresolved. CDR1 and CDR2 (germline): SEHNR, FQNEAQ (reference sequence). This CDR3 has 14 residues. The V and J ends lost 5 bases and 8 bases respectively, with 15 bases between them.

V is TRBV5-1 and J is TRBJ1-1, with D unresolved. Germline loops: CDR1 SGHRS, CDR2 YFSETQ. Deletions cut 0 bases from V and 3 bases from J, with 9 bases between. This CDR3 region has 14 residues. Here the CDR3 reads CASSLAPQDTEAFF. The CDR3 DNA is TGCGCCAGCAGCTTGGCCCCACAAGACACTGAAGCTTTCTTT.

V and J are TRBV29-1 and TRBJ1-2, with D perhaps TRBD1 (5 bases). CDR3 size: 13 residues. Germline CDR1 and CDR2: SQVTM and ANQGSEA. V lost 4 bases and J lost 0, with 9 bases in between. CDR3 sequence reads: CSVARATNYGYTF. In DNA form, the CDR3 reads TGCAGCGTTGCCAGGGCAACTAACTATGGCTACACCTTC. The whole variable domain, filled in from reference TRBV29-1 and TRBJ1-2, reads SAVISQKPSRDICQRGTSLTIQCQVDSQVTMMFWYRQQPGQSLTLIATANQGSEATYESGFVIDKFPISRPNLTFSTLTVSNMSPEDSSIYLCSVARATNYGYTFGSGTRLTVV.

The sample holds a few counts of this clonotype. This chain uses TRBV20-1 with TRBJ1-5, with TRBD1 matching 7 bases. The length of the CDR3 is 14 residues. CDR1 DFQATT and CDR2 SNEGSKA come from the germline V gene (reference sequence). The J segment lost 7 bases and the V segment lost 4 bases, leaving 10 bases of the junction unmatched. For the CDR3, the DNA is TGCAGTGCTATCTCCCAGGGGGATCGGCAGCCCCAGCATTTT. Its translation: CSAISQGDRQPQHF.

This chain connects TRBV6-1 to TRBJ1-1, with TRBD1 identical over 11 bases. The CDR3 sequence is 19 residues long. Looked up from germline, CDR1 is MNHNS and CDR2 is SASEGT. V trimming: 6 bases; J trimming: 6 bases; junction bases outside the gene matches: 21. CDR3 bases: TGTGCCAGCAGCACTATTCTCCCTAGATATCCGGGACAGGGGGCTGAAGCTTTCTTT. Its translation is CASSTILPRYPGQGAEAFF.